A single sample is the source of the 29 T cell receptor beta chains below, sequenced in a study of PD-1 blockade in classical Hodgkin lymphoma. The assay was immunoSEQ multiplex PCR, and TCRdb's table has in-frame clones only and misses some. The sample holds approximately 20,000 clones; more than 65% are singletons and the top ten take approximately 20%. Time point of the sample: cycle 4 day 1 (C4D1), after more than five weeks of nivolumab. Relapse after autologous stem cell transplantation occurred in every patient, and brentuximab vedotin exposure varied. Sequenced here: peripheral blood mononuclear cells (PBMCs), sampled before the fourth cycle of nivolumab. The receptors stem from a human donor with classical Hodgkin lymphoma.

The chain combines TRBV25-1 with TRBJ2-2; the D is unclear. Germline CDR1 and CDR2: MGHDK and SYGVNS. V was trimmed by 6 bases and J by 8 bases, leaving 13 bases between them. There are 13 residues in the CDR3. CDR3: CASSLLGLGELFF. As DNA, the CDR3 is TGTGCCAGCAGCCTTCTAGGCTTGGGGGAGCTGTTTTTT.

The chain combines TRBV29-1 with TRBJ2-3; perhaps TRBD2 as D (6 bases). This CDR3 region has 16 residues. Trimming took 4 bases from V and 0 from J, leaving 17 bases between them. In germline, CDR1 is SQVTM, CDR2 ANQGSEA. CDR3 residues: CSVVAGRVVSTDTQYF. In DNA form, the CDR3 reads TGCAGCGTTGTTGCGGGACGGGTTGTGAGCACAGATACGCAGTATTTT.

This clone ranks as medium-sized. The chain links TRBV19 to TRBJ1-5; D perhaps matches TRBD1 (5 bases). The V gene's germline CDR1 is LNHDA and CDR2 SQIVND (reference sequence). Trimming left V 1 base short and J 3 bases short, with 7 bases between. This CDR3 has 14 amino acids. The CDR3 DNA reads as TGTGCCAGTAGTATAGGGGGGAACAATCAGCCCCAGCATTTT. Translation gives CASSIGGNNQPQHF.

This clone is deemed medium-sized. The chain couples TRBV15 to TRBJ1-4; 8 nucleotides agree with TRBD1. The CDR3 is 11 residues long. Germline values: CDR1 LNHNV, CDR2 YYDKDF (reference sequence). The J segment lost 15 bases and the V segment lost 4 bases, leaving 4 bases of the junction unmatched. The CDR3, as DNA: TGTGCCACCAGCATAGGACAGGGAATGTTTTTT. The encoded protein is CATSIGQGMFF.

V and J are TRBV7-9 and TRBJ2-5, with 10 bases aligning to TRBD2. CDR1 and CDR2 from the germline V gene are SEHNR and FQNEAQ (reference sequence). Germline trimming cut 1 base from V and 4 bases from J; bases unmatched to any gene: 3. The CDR3 consists of 15 residues. CDR3 DNA sequence: TGTGCCAGCAGCTTAGTGGCTAGCGGGAGAGAGACCCAGTACTTC. This codes for CASSLVASGRETQYF.

The chain combines TRBV4-1 with TRBJ1-1, with D maybe TRBD1 (6 bases). The CDR3 is 14 residues long. Germline loops: CDR1 MGHRA, CDR2 YSYEKL. Trimming took 1 base from V and 1 from J, leaving 7 bases between them. CDR3 bases: TGCGCCAGCAGCCAAGCCAGGGGGAACACTGAAGCTTTCTTT. It codes for CASSQARGNTEAFF.

This sequence joins TRBV28 and TRBJ2-1; 10 bases fit TRBD2. The trim removed 8 bases at V and 10 bases at J, leaving 11 bases unmatched. The CDR3 is made up of 14 amino acids. The V gene's germline CDR1 is MDHEN and CDR2 SYDVKM. The CDR3 spells CASAGLARSEEQFF. The CDR3 DNA sequence: TGTGCCAGCGCGGGACTAGCGCGAAGCGAGGAGCAGTTCTTC.

Within the sample, this clone is large. The V call is TRBV5-4, the J call TRBJ2-1; 8 positions agree with TRBD2. The germline CDR1 and CDR2 sequences are SGHNT and YYREEE (reference sequence). Trimming cost V 1 base and J 5 bases; bases outside gene matches: 5. There are 15 residues in the CDR3. The CDR3 reads CASSLIAGPNNEQFF. The DNA for the CDR3 is TGTGCCAGCAGCTTGATAGCGGGACCTAACAATGAGCAGTTCTTC. The variable domain in full, with the rest retrieved from reference TRBV5-4 and TRBJ2-1, is ETGVTQSPTHLIKTRGQQVTLRCSSQSGHNTVSWYQQALGQGPQFIFQYYREEENGRGNFPPRFSGLQFPNYSSELNVNALELDDSALYLCASSLIAGPNNEQFFGPGTRLTVL.

The genes are TRBV2 and TRBJ2-4; D possibly corresponds to TRBD2 (7 bases). CDR1 and CDR2 (germline): SNHLY, FYNNEI. Between the trimmed V and J ends, which lost 5 bases and 0 bases, there was a span of 14 bases. The CDR3 runs 16 residues. The CDR3 spells CASSSTGGAAKNIQYF. The CDR3 DNA reads TGTGCCAGCAGTTCAACGGGGGGCGCAGCCAAAAACATTCAGTACTTC. Together with reference TRBV2 and TRBJ2-4, the CDR3 gives the full variable domain: EPEVTQTPSHQVTQMGQEVILRCVPISNHLYFYWYRQILGQKVEFLVSFYNNEISEKSEIFDDQFSVERPDGSNFTLKIRSTKLEDSAMYFCASSSTGGAAKNIQYFGAGTRLSVL.

V gene TRBV5-1 combines with J gene TRBJ1-5, with D possibly matching TRBD1 (6 bases). This CDR3 comprises 16 residues. The germline CDR1 and CDR2 sequences are SGHRS and YFSETQ. V gave up 0 bases and J gave up 0 bases, with 10 bases separating them. In DNA, the CDR3 is TGCGCCAGCAGCTTGGAGGGGGGTTATAGCAATCAGCCCCAGCATTTT. This codes for CASSLEGGYSNQPQHF.

The table lists this clone with a few counts. J is TRBJ2-7 and V is TRBV5-5; 10 nucleotides match TRBD2. V gave up 4 bases and J gave up 3 bases; unmatched junction bases: 7. This CDR3 has 15 amino acids. Per the germline V gene, CDR1 is SGHKS and CDR2 is YYEKEE (reference sequence). CDR3 sequence (DNA): TGTGCCAGCAGCCCTCTAGCGGGAGAGTTCTACGAGCAGTACTTC. Protein product: CASSPLAGEFYEQYF.

V and J are TRBV7-2 and TRBJ1-6; D uncertain. The V gene's germline CDR1 is SGHTA and CDR2 FQGNSA. V shed 5 bases and J shed 10 bases, with 12 bases lying between them. The CDR3 sequence is 13 residues long. CDR3 nucleotides: TGTGCCAGCAGCCTAAGTGGGAGGTCACCCCTCCACTTT. Protein sequence: CASSLSGRSPLHF.

The CDR3 DNA reads as TGTGCCAGCTCACACAGGGATTTCGCCGGGGAGCTGTTTTTT. This encodes CASSHRDFAGELFF. The chain joins TRBV18 to TRBJ2-2, with D perhaps TRBD1 (6 bases). Per germline, CDR1 KGHSH and CDR2 LQKENI. The V end lost 4 bases, the J end lost 6 bases, and 12 bases lay between the germline ends. The CDR3 runs to 14 residues.

The chain recombines TRBV9 with TRBJ2-5; D is ambiguous. Trimming shortened V by 3 bases and J by 5 bases, and 11 bases separated the two germline ends. Germline V CDR1 and CDR2: SGDLS, YYNGEE. This CDR3 is 13 amino acids long. CDR3 region: CASSDGMGETQYF. CDR3 bases: TGTGCCAGCAGCGATGGGATGGGGGAGACCCAGTACTTC.

V is TRBV19 and J is TRBJ2-3; 12 nucleotides match TRBD2. Germline values: CDR1 LNHDA, CDR2 SQIVND (reference sequence). The ends lost 4 bases at V and 2 bases at J; junction bases unmatched: 4. The CDR3 is made up of 16 amino acids. The CDR3 coding sequence is TGTGCCAGTAGTACAGGACTAGCGGGATACACAGATACGCAGTATTTT. Its protein product is CASSTGLAGYTDTQYF.

DNA for the CDR3: TGTGCCAGCAGCCCCCGGGGAGGGAGCCCAGATACGCAGTATTTT. It is translated as CASSPRGGSPDTQYF. The V call is TRBV9, the J call TRBJ2-3, with 7 bases that match TRBD2. The CDR3 loop spans 15 amino acids. From germline, CDR1 is SGDLS and CDR2 YYNGEE. J was trimmed by 4 bases and V by 4 bases; bases with no gene match: 9.

A word on this clone: Other nucleotide sequences in the sample specify the same CDR3. The V gene is TRBV4-3, the J gene TRBJ1-2; D is perhaps TRBD1 (5 bases). V was cut by 0 bases and J by 4 bases, with 9 bases left in between. The CDR3 has 14 residues. CDR1 is LGHNA and CDR2 is YSLEER in the germline V gene. The DNA of the CDR3 is TGCGCCAGCAGCCAAGATTCGGGGGGCTATGGCTACACCTTC. This translates into CASSQDSGGYGYTF.

V usage is TRBV28 and J usage is TRBJ1-5; tentatively, D is TRBD1 (6 bases). The CDR3 is 16 residues long. The V end lost 5 bases, the J end lost 0 bases, and 14 bases lay between the germline ends. Germline CDR1 is MDHEN and CDR2 is SYDVKM. The CDR3 DNA is TGTGCCAGCAGTCCCATGACAGGCCGTAGCAATCAGCCCCAGCATTTT. Protein: CASSPMTGRSNQPQHF.

This clone was counted between two and nine times. V and J are TRBV19 and TRBJ1-1; D remains unclear. CDR1 is LNHDA and CDR2 is SQIVND in the germline V gene (reference sequence). Trimming took 10 bases from V and 0 from J, leaving 9 bases between them. The CDR3 is 12 residues long. The chain's CDR3 is CATLGVNTEAFF. Here the CDR3 DNA reads TGTGCCACCCTCGGAGTGAACACTGAAGCTTTCTTT.

This chain joins TRBV27 and TRBJ1-2; TRBD1 agrees at 8 bases. CDR1 MNHEY and CDR2 SMNVEV come from the germline V gene (reference sequence). Trimming removed 0 bases from V and 2 bases from J; junction bases left unmatched: 14. The CDR3 is made up of 19 amino acids. Here the CDR3 reads CASSLSALRTGRRNYGYTF. CDR3 DNA sequence: TGTGCCAGCAGTTTATCGGCCTTAAGGACAGGGCGAAGAAACTATGGCTACACCTTC.

This sequence joins TRBV6-6 and TRBJ2-4; D is ambiguous. This CDR3 is 14 amino acids long. The V gene lost 7 bases and the J gene lost 0 bases, with 10 bases spanning the gap. Germline V gives CDR1 MNHNY, CDR2 SVGAGI (reference sequence). The chain's CDR3 is CASKGNLAKNIQYF. CDR3 coding DNA: TGTGCCAGCAAGGGTAACCTAGCCAAAAACATTCAGTACTTC.

The chain joins TRBV28 to TRBJ2-2; the D is unclear. This CDR3 has 14 amino acids. From germline, CDR1 is MDHEN and CDR2 SYDVKM. Trimming pared 3 bases from V and 6 bases from J, leaving 11 bases between. The CDR3 sequence is CASSLAHLAGELFF. Here the CDR3 DNA reads TGTGCCAGCAGTTTGGCTCACTTAGCCGGGGAGCTGTTTTTT.

V is TRBV6-1 and J is TRBJ2-3; D call uncertain. CDR1 and CDR2 from the germline V gene are MNHNS and SASEGT. The CDR3 sequence is 13 residues long. Between the trimmed V and J ends, which lost 1 base and 1 base, there was a span of 3 bases. Written as DNA, the CDR3 is TGTGCCAGCAGTGAAGTCGGCACAGATACGCAGTATTTT. It translates to CASSEVGTDTQYF.

The V and J genes are TRBV29-1 and TRBJ2-5, with D perhaps TRBD2 (5 bases). In germline, CDR1 is SQVTM, CDR2 ANQGSEA. V was pared by 4 bases and J by 5 bases, with 17 bases between. This CDR3 is 14 amino acids long. CDR3 protein: CSVVLARDLETQYF. CDR3 in DNA: TGCAGCGTTGTGCTCGCACGGGATCTTGAGACCCAGTACTTC.

J is TRBJ1-1 and V is TRBV7-9; TRBD1 agrees at 9 bases. Trimming removed 5 bases from V and 6 bases from J; junction bases left unmatched: 13. The CDR3 sequence is 16 residues long. Germline CDR1 is SEHNR and CDR2 is FQNEAQ (reference sequence). Here the CDR3 reads CASSLPTGTGRPEAFF. CDR3 coding DNA: TGTGCCAGCAGCCTACCTACCGGGACAGGGCGCCCTGAAGCTTTCTTT.

The gene calls are TRBV19 and TRBJ1-6; 8 bases line up with TRBD1. Germline V gene data show CDR1 as LNHDA and CDR2 as SQIVND (reference sequence). J lost 8 bases, V lost 2 bases, and 2 bases had no gene match. The CDR3 sequence is 14 residues long. The CDR3 DNA sequence: TGTGCCAGTAGTATAACAGGGGGGGATTCACCCCTCCACTTT. Its protein product is CASSITGGDSPLHF. Together with reference TRBV19 and TRBJ1-6, the CDR3 gives the full variable domain: DGGITQSPKYLFRKEGQNVTLSCEQNLNHDAMYWYRQDPGQGLRLIYYSQIVNDFQKGDIAEGYSVSREKKESFPLTVTSAQKNPTAFYLCASSITGGDSPLHFGNGTRLTVT.

This chain connects TRBV6-6 to TRBJ2-1; TRBD1 is a possible D gene (6 bases). Germline V lookup: CDR1 MNHNY, CDR2 SVGAGI (reference sequence). This CDR3 spans 14 amino acids. Trimming took 4 bases from V and 9 from J, leaving 16 bases between them. The CDR3 nucleotides are TGTGCCAGCAGTTTCGGGACAACCTCGGCTGAGCAGTTCTTC. Residues: CASSFGTTSAEQFF.

The chain recombines TRBV6-5 with TRBJ2-5; D is possibly TRBD2 (6 bases). From germline, CDR1 is MNHEY and CDR2 SVGAGI. V was pared by 6 bases and J by 7 bases, with 15 bases between. The CDR3 length is 13 residues. The CDR3 region is CASSFSGEGTQYF. DNA of the CDR3: TGTGCCAGCAGCTTTAGCGGCGAAGGGACCCAGTACTTC.

J is TRBJ2-3 and V is TRBV4-1, with D perhaps matching TRBD2 (7 bases). The CDR3 sequence is 17 residues long. Trimming pared 0 bases from V and 0 bases from J, leaving 13 bases between. Germline CDR1 MGHRA, CDR2 YSYEKL. The CDR3 region has the DNA TGCGCCAGCAGCCAAGATGGGGCGGGGGCTAGCACAGATACGCAGTATTTT. The encoded protein is CASSQDGAGASTDTQYF.